One sample yielded the 29 T cell receptor beta chains listed below, sequenced in a study of cytomegalovirus exposure and HLA in healthy donors. The PCR contained 60 Vbeta and 13 Jbeta primers. Assay used: immunoSEQ multiplex PCR; TCRdb lists only in-frame clones, some missing. Of roughly 150,000 clones in the sample, around 80% are singletons; the top ten hold 11%. The sample was PBMCs. The receptors were sampled from a young man in good health and CMV-seropositive.

This clone has more than one count but fewer than ten. The rearrangement joins TRBV28 to TRBJ1-5; D not resolved. The ends were cut back, 5 bases at V and 4 bases at J, with 12 bases in the middle. The CDR3 contains 14 residues. Germline CDR1 MDHEN, CDR2 SYDVKM. The CDR3 spells CASSADNLNQPQHF. Here the CDR3 DNA reads TGTGCCAGCAGTGCAGACAACCTTAATCAGCCCCAGCATTTT.

The chain recombines TRBV1 with TRBJ2-4; the listed D gene, TRBD1, was not tested against the DNA. TRBV1 is annotated as a pseudogene. CDR3 size: 17 residues. The CDR3, as DNA: TGCACCAGCAGCCATGACAGGGGAAGTAGAACCAAAAACATTCAGTACTTC. It specifies CTSSHDRGSRTKNIQYF.

V is TRBV6-5 and J is TRBJ1-5; the match to TRBD1 covers 8 bases. The germline V gene encodes CDR1 MNHEY and CDR2 SVGAGI. The CDR3 loop spans 13 amino acids. V shed 8 bases and J 6 bases; nucleotides not matched to a gene: 6. The CDR3 DNA reads as TGTGCCAGCTCACAGGGGGTGGGTCAGCCCCAGCATTTT. Translating gives CASSQGVGQPQHF.

The rearrangement links TRBV14 to TRBJ1-3; a possible D gene is TRBD1 (6 bases). V lost 4 bases and J lost 1, with 11 bases in between. The CDR3 runs to 15 residues. In germline, CDR1 is SGHDN, CDR2 FVKESK. The CDR3 sequence is CASSRGQSSGNTIYF. The CDR3 coding sequence is TGTGCCAGCAGCCGCGGACAGTCTTCTGGAAACACCATATATTTT.

The gene calls are TRBV28 and TRBJ2-7; tentative D call: TRBD1 (5 bases). Germline V gene sequence: CDR1 MDHEN, CDR2 SYDVKM. The CDR3 extends over 13 amino acids. The ends were cut back, 2 bases at V and 7 bases at J, with 12 bases in the middle. CDR3 DNA sequence: TGTGCCAGCAGTTTAAGTTCACAGGTTGAGCAGTACTTC. Its translation is CASSLSSQVEQYF.

V is TRBV7-9 and J is TRBJ1-2; maybe TRBD1 (6 bases). Germline-derived CDR1 and CDR2 are SEHNR and FQNEAQ (reference sequence). The germline V and J ends were trimmed by 5 bases and 5 bases, with 15 bases remaining between them. The CDR3 is made up of 14 amino acids. CDR3 sequence (DNA): TGTGCCAGCAGCCCCCGGACAGAGGGATATGGCTACACCTTC. It encodes CASSPRTEGYGYTF.

The chain carries TRBV23-1 and TRBJ2-5, with 7 bases fitting TRBD1. TRBV23-1 is an open reading frame, and its role is uncertain. V lost 8 bases, J lost 4 bases, and 4 bases stayed unmatched. This CDR3 has 12 residues. CDR3 sequence (DNA): TGCGCCAGCCTGACAGGGAGAGAGACCCAGTACTTC. Its translation is CASLTGRETQYF.

The chain recombines TRBV9 with TRBJ1-1; 7 bases agree with TRBD1. Germline V gene lookup returns CDR1 SGDLS and CDR2 YYNGEE. The CDR3 extends over 15 amino acids. Germline trimming cut 2 bases from V and 6 bases from J; bases unmatched to any gene: 10. In DNA form, the CDR3 reads TGTGCCAGCAGCGTCCTCCCTGGGACAGCTGCTGAAGCTTTCTTT. This translates into CASSVLPGTAAEAFF.

This chain uses TRBV7-6 with TRBJ2-5; D is tentatively TRBD1 or TRBD2 (7 bases each). The J call may not be correct, given that the DNA end is closer to TRBJ2-7. Per the germline V gene, CDR1 is SGHVS and CDR2 is FNYEAQ. The CDR3 runs to 15 residues. CDR3 DNA sequence: TGTGCCAGCAGCTTGGGGGGGGCAGGGGGCTACGAGCAGTACTTC. Residues: CASSLGGAGGYEQYF.

The chain recombines TRBV5-1 with TRBJ2-3, with D tentatively TRBD1 (6 bases). With 4 bases removed from V and 3 bases from J, the gap between germline ends came to 12 bases. The CDR3 has 14 amino acids. Per germline, CDR1 SGHRS and CDR2 YFSETQ. This CDR3 is CASSRDTRTDTQYF. The CDR3 DNA is TGCGCCAGCAGCCGGGACACAAGAACAGATACGCAGTATTTT.

The chain employs TRBV7-8 and TRBJ2-7, with 9 bases aligning to TRBD1. V shed 3 bases and J 10 bases; nucleotides not matched to a gene: 7. The CDR3 consists of 13 residues. The germline V gene has CDR1 SGHVS and CDR2 FQNEAQ. The CDR3: CASSFEGTGNQYF. DNA for the CDR3: TGTGCCAGCAGCTTCGAAGGGACAGGGAACCAGTACTTC. The whole variable domain, filled in from reference TRBV7-8 and TRBJ2-7, reads GAGVSQSPRYKVAKRGQDVALRCDPISGHVSLFWYQQALGQGPEFLTYFQNEAQLDKSGLPSDRFFAERPEGSVSTLKIQRTQQEDSAVYLCASSFEGTGNQYFGPGTRLTVT.

The gene calls are TRBV14 and TRBJ2-7; D not resolved. Germline V gene lookup returns CDR1 SGHDN and CDR2 FVKESK. V was trimmed by 0 bases and J by 4 bases, leaving 4 bases between them. This CDR3 is 12 amino acids long. This CDR3 is CASSQDRYEQYF. The CDR3 DNA is TGTGCCAGCAGCCAAGATCGGTACGAGCAGTACTTC.

For this clone: The same CDR3 can be traced to other DNA sequences in this sample. The chain carries TRBV27 and TRBJ2-3, with TRBD2 as a possible D gene (6 bases). This CDR3 is built from 13 residues. V gave up 3 bases and J gave up 3 bases, with 7 bases separating them. CDR1 is MNHEY, CDR2 SMNVEV, per germline (reference sequence). The DNA for the CDR3 is TGTGCCAGCAGTTTGGCGGGAACAGATACGCAGTATTTT. This encodes CASSLAGTDTQYF.

In its sample, this clone was seen once. The V and J genes are TRBV11-3 and TRBJ1-1, with 8 bases aligning to TRBD1. The germline V gene has CDR1 SGHNT and CDR2 YENEEA. The V gene end was trimmed by 5 bases and the J gene end by 4 bases; junction bases not matched to a gene: 3. The CDR3 spans 13 residues. This chain's CDR3 is CASSRGQGTEAFF. The CDR3 coding sequence is TGTGCCAGCAGCCGCGGACAGGGCACTGAAGCTTTCTTT.

This sequence joins TRBV5-1 and TRBJ2-7; 8 nucleotides agree with TRBD1. Germline assignment: CDR1 SGHRS and CDR2 YFSETQ. This CDR3 is built from 14 residues. The J segment lost 4 bases and the V segment lost 4 bases, leaving 7 bases of the junction unmatched. Here the CDR3 DNA reads TGCGCCAGCAGCACCGGGACAGGTCGTTACGAGCAGTACTTC. Translating gives CASSTGTGRYEQYF.

This clone appeared a few times. The chain uses TRBV7-2 and TRBJ1-3; no clear D gene. Trimming took 5 bases from V and 4 from J, leaving 12 bases between them. CDR1 SGHTA and CDR2 FQGNSA come from the germline V gene. The CDR3 is made up of 14 amino acids. CDR3 bases: TGTGCCAGCAGCCCCGCGGGAAGGGGAAACACCATATATTTT. Its protein product is CASSPAGRGNTIYF.

V usage is TRBV6-5 and J usage is TRBJ1-2; 9 bases are a match to TRBD1. The V and J ends lost 5 bases and 4 bases, in that order; junction bases with no gene match: 8. CDR1 is MNHEY and CDR2 is SVGAGI in the germline V gene. The CDR3 totals 15 residues. The CDR3 bases are TGTGCCAGCAGTCAGCGACAGGGGGAACGCTATGGCTACACCTTC. Protein product: CASSQRQGERYGYTF.

This clone was detected only a few times. The chain employs TRBV7-9 and TRBJ1-1; possibly TRBD1 for D (5 bases). This CDR3 has 13 residues. V dropped 8 bases and J dropped 4 bases, with 14 bases sitting between them. Germline CDR1 and CDR2: SEHNR and FQNEAQ (reference sequence). CDR3 loop: CASRRDLATEAFF. The CDR3 DNA is TGTGCCAGCCGGAGGGACCTGGCCACTGAAGCTTTCTTT.

The rearrangement links TRBV28 to TRBJ2-7; 7 bases align to TRBD1. This CDR3 has 14 amino acids. Germline V CDR1 and CDR2: MDHEN, SYDVKM. V was clipped by 3 bases and J by 9 bases; unmatched bases: 11. The CDR3 DNA is TGTGCCAGCAGTTTGACAGGGTTGTTATTTGGGCAGTACTTC. Translated: CASSLTGLLFGQYF.

In this sample, this clone turned up a few times. J is TRBJ1-5 and V is TRBV2; 7 bases agree with TRBD1. The V gene end was trimmed by 8 bases and the J gene end by 1 base; junction bases not matched to a gene: 8. Germline V gives CDR1 SNHLY, CDR2 FYNNEI. This CDR3 has 15 amino acids. For the CDR3, the DNA is TGTGCCAGCTCAGAAGTCAGGGGGAGCAATCAGCCCCAGCATTTT. Its translation is CASSEVRGSNQPQHF.

V usage is TRBV7-8 and J usage is TRBJ1-2, with D perhaps TRBD1 (6 bases). V dropped 4 bases and J dropped 2 bases, with 8 bases sitting between them. This CDR3 region has 13 residues. Germline V lookup: CDR1 SGHVS, CDR2 FQNEAQ. The CDR3 DNA is TGTGCCAGCAGCTCGAGGGGGAACTATGGCTACACCTTC. Its protein is CASSSRGNYGYTF.

V usage is TRBV28 and J usage is TRBJ2-3; 12 positions match TRBD2. Per the germline V gene, CDR1 is MDHEN and CDR2 is SYDVKM. This CDR3 contains 14 residues. Trimming took 8 bases from V and 4 from J; bases not matched to a gene: 4. Here the CDR3 reads CASGLAGGADTQYF. The CDR3 DNA follows: TGTGCCAGCGGCCTAGCGGGAGGGGCAGATACGCAGTATTTT.

This sequence joins TRBV30 and TRBJ2-3; no definite D call. The germline gives CDR1 GTSNPN, CDR2 SVGIG (reference sequence). Between the trimmed V and J ends, which lost 1 base and 1 base, there was a span of 3 bases. The CDR3 totals 12 residues. CDR3 sequence (DNA): TGTGCCTGGAGTGCCGGCACAGATACGCAGTATTTT. The encoded protein is CAWSAGTDTQYF.

The rearrangement links TRBV5-1 to TRBJ1-6; no firm D call. The germline gives CDR1 SGHRS, CDR2 YFSETQ. This CDR3 is built from 18 residues. Between the trimmed V and J ends, which lost 4 bases and 8 bases, there was a span of 25 bases. CDR3 sequence reads: CASSPERPAIGDYSPLHF. In nucleotides, the CDR3 is TGCGCCAGCAGCCCCGAAAGGCCGGCCATCGGGGATTATTCACCCCTCCACTTT.

In this sample, this clone turned up once. Here the CDR3 DNA reads TGTGCCAGCGCCGGGACAGGGAAGACCCACGAGCAGTACTTC. This encodes CASAGTGKTHEQYF. J is TRBJ2-7 and V is TRBV19; 9 nucleotides agree with TRBD1. The V gene's germline CDR1 is LNHDA and CDR2 SQIVND (reference sequence). This CDR3 has 14 amino acids. V shed 9 bases and J 5 bases; nucleotides not matched to a gene: 11.

The chain recombines TRBV11-2 with TRBJ2-3; 8 nucleotides agree with TRBD2. Germline CDR1 is SGHAT and CDR2 is FQNNGV. The CDR3 loop spans 15 amino acids. V shed 5 bases, J shed 2 bases, and the junction held 6 bases outside the gene matches. In DNA form, the CDR3 reads TGTGCCAGCAGCCCAATAGCGGGACTCACAGATACGCAGTATTTT. It translates to CASSPIAGLTDTQYF. The entire variable domain, with the rest obtained from reference TRBV11-2 and TRBJ2-3, is as follows: EAGVAQSPRYKIIEKRQSVAFWCNPISGHATLYWYQQILGQGPKLLIQFQNNGVVDDSQLPKDRFSAERLKGVDSTLKIQPAKLEDSAVYLCASSPIAGLTDTQYFGPGTRLTVL.

The chain uses TRBV7-8 and TRBJ2-2; the D gene is possibly TRBD2 (6 bases). The CDR3 covers 14 residues. Trimming took 6 bases from V and 2 from J, leaving 10 bases between them. CDR1 SGHVS and CDR2 FQNEAQ come from the germline V gene. The CDR3 DNA is TGTGCCAGCAGGAGGGACTTAAACACCGGGGAGCTGTTTTTT. It encodes CASRRDLNTGELFF.

Concerning this clone itself: Only one base separates this from a far larger clonotype, so it likely reflects a read error. The J gene is TRBJ1-1, the V gene TRBV25-1; no firm D call. The V end lost 6 bases, the J end lost 2 bases, and 7 bases lay between the germline ends. The CDR3 is made up of 12 amino acids. Per the germline V gene, CDR1 is MGHDK and CDR2 is SYGVNS. CDR3 sequence reads: CASSLINTEAFF. The CDR3 nucleotides are TGTGCCAGCAGCCTAATAAACACTGAAGCTTTCTTT.

The genes are TRBV25-1 and TRBJ2-7, with D possibly TRBD2 on 7 matching bases. Looked up from germline, CDR1 is MGHDK and CDR2 is SYGVNS. CDR3 size: 15 residues. Trimming left V 2 bases short and J 4 bases short, with 15 bases between. The CDR3 spells CASSEEGGRLYEQYF. In DNA, the CDR3 is TGTGCCAGCAGTGAAGAGGGGGGGCGGTTATACGAGCAGTACTTC.